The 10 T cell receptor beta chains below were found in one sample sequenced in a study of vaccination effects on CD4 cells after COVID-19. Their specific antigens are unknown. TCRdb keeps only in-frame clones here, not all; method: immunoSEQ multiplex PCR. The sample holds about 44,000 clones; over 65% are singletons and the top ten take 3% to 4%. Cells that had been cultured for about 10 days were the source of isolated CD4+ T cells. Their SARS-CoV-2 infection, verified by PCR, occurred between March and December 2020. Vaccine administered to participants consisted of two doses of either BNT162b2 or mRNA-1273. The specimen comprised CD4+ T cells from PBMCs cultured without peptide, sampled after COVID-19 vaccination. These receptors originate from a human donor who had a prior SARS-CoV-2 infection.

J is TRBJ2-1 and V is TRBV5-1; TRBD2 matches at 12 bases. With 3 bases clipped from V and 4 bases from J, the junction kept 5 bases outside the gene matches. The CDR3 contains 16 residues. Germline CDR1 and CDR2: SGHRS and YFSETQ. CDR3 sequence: CASSSSSGGAYNEQFF. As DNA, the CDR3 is TGCGCCAGCAGCTCATCTAGCGGGGGGGCTTACAATGAGCAGTTCTTC.

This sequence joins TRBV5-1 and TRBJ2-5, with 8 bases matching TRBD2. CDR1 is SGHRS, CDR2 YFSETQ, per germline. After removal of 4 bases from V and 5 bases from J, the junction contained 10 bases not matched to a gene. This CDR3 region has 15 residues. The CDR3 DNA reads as TGCGCCAGCAGCCGAGGGACCCCGGGGGGGGAGACCCAGTACTTC. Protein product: CASSRGTPGGETQYF.

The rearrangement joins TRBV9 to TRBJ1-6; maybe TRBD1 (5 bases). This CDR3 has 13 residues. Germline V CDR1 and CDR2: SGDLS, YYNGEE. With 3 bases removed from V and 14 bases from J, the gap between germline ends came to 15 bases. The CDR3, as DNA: TGTGCCAGCAGCGCCGGGGCGAAGGGAACCCTCCACTTT. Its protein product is CASSAGAKGTLHF.

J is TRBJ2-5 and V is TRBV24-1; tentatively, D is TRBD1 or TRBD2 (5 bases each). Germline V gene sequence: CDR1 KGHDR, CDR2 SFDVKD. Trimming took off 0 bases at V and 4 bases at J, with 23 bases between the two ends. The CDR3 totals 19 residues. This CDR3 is CATSDLHAGTQDGRETQYF. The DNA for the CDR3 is TGTGCCACCAGTGATTTGCATGCCGGGACGCAGGACGGGCGAGAGACCCAGTACTTC.

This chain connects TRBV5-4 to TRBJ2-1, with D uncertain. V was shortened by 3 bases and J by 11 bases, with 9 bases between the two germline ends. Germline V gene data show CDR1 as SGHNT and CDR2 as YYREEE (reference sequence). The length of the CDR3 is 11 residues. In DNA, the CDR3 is TGTGCCAGCAGCTACCAAAAAAAGCAGTTCTTC. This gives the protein CASSYQKKQFF.

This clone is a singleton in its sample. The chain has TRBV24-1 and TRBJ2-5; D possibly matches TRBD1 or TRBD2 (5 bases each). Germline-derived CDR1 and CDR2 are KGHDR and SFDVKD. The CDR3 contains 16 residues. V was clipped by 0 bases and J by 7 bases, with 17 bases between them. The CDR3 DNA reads TGTGCCACCAGTGATTTGCGCTCGGGACCACGAGGGACCCAGTACTTC. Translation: CATSDLRSGPRGTQYF.

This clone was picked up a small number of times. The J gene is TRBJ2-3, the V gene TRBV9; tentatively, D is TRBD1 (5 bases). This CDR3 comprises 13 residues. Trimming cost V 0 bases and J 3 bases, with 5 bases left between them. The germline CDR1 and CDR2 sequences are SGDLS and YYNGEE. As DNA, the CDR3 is TGTGCCAGCAGCGTAGGACAGACAGATACGCAGTATTTT. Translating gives CASSVGQTDTQYF.

The CDR3 region is CASSLSSSGELFF. CDR3 DNA sequence: TGCGCCAGCAGCTTGTCTTCGTCCGGGGAGCTGTTTTTT. V and J are TRBV5-1 and TRBJ2-2; D uncertain. The length of the CDR3 is 13 residues. V was cut by 1 base and J by 6 bases, with 7 bases left in between. Germline V gene sequence: CDR1 SGHRS, CDR2 YFSETQ.

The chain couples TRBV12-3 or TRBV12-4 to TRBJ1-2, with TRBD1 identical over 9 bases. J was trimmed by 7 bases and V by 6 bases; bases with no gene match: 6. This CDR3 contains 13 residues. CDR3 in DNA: TGTGCCAGCAGGTTGGGGACAGGGTTTGGCTACACCTTC. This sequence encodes CASRLGTGFGYTF.

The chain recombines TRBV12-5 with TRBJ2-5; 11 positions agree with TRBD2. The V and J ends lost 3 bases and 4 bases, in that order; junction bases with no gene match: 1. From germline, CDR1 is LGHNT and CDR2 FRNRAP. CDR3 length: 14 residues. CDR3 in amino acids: CASGLGTSGETQYF. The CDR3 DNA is TGTGCTAGTGGTTTAGGGACTAGCGGAGAGACCCAGTACTTC.